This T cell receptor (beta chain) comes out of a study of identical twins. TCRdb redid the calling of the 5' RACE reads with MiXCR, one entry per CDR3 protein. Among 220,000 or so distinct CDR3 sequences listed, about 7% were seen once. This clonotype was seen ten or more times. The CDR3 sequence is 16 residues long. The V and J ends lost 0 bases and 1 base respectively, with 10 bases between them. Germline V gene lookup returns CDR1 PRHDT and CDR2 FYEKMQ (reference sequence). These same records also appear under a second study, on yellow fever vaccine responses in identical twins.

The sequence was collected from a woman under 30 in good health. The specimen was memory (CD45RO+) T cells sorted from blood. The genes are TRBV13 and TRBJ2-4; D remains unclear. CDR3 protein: CASSLGSAEAKNIQYF. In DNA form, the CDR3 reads TGTGCCAGCAGCTTAGGGTCCGCCGAGGCCAAAAACATTCAGTACTTC.